This T cell receptor beta chain came from a study of T-cell memory formation after mild COVID-19. About the research overall: TCR clusters were mostly confined to one donor each. Study-wide findings and caveats: Clones that contracted from day 15 to 85 had balanced CD4/CD8; later expanders were CD4+ biased.

This clonotype has ten or more counts. Its antigen remains unidentified. Germline values: CDR1 SGHTA, CDR2 FQGNSA. V lost 4 bases and J lost 6; bases outside the gene matches: 14. The CDR3 spans 17 residues. MiXCR, applied by TCRdb to the 5' RACE reads, yields one record per CDR3 protein. The sample holds some 210,000 distinct CDR3 sequences, roughly a tenth seen once. This clonotype was sampled from a man in his late teens or twenties who had mild COVID-19 (a few samples of this study predate the infection). Cell type and time point are not known. Sequencing was done on a sample of PBMCs or a T cell subset sorted from them (not recorded which). The V call is TRBV7-2, the J call TRBJ2-7, with 11 positions matching TRBD2. The CDR3 loop is CASSSQPASGGLSEQYF. The CDR3 DNA follows: TGTGCCAGCAGCTCCCAACCGGCTAGCGGGGGGCTTTCCGAGCAGTACTTC.